These 28 T cell receptor beta chains were sequenced from one sample in a study of glioma-infiltrating T cells after dendritic cell vaccination (dated by TCRdb to between 2015 and 2016). Preparation of the library involved the immunoSEQ multiplex PCR assay. Held by TCRdb, this immuneACCESS table contains in-frame sequences only and omits some clones. Under half of the omission traces to an unresolved V gene where checked; the cause of the rest is unknown. The sample contains 3,000 to 4,000 clones, approximately 94% of them found a single time. The top ten clones comprise approximately 5.1% of the sample. This specimen was blood, taken before dendritic cell vaccination. The receptors here all came from a human donor with glioblastoma.

V gene TRBV9 combines with J gene TRBJ1-1; TRBD1 matches at 7 bases. The CDR3 loop spans 14 amino acids. Germline CDR1 SGDLS, CDR2 YYNGEE. With V trimmed by 0 bases and J by 1 base, 0 bases remained unmatched. The CDR3 loop reads CASSVGTGNTEAFF. The DNA of the CDR3 is TGTGCCAGCAGCGTAGGGACAGGGAACACTGAAGCTTTCTTT. Based on the CDR3 plus reference TRBV9 and TRBJ1-1, the full variable domain is DSGVTQTPKHLITATGQRVTLRCSPRSGDLSVYWYQQSLDQGLQFLIQYYNGEERAKGNILERFSAQQFPDLHSELNLSSLELGDSALYFCASSVGTGNTEAFFGQGTRLTVV.

The chain has TRBV6-1 and TRBJ2-7; TRBD1 matches at 10 bases. Trimming removed 8 bases from V and 3 bases from J; junction bases left unmatched: 7. CDR3 size: 14 residues. In germline, CDR1 is MNHNS, CDR2 SASEGT. The CDR3 DNA reads TGTGCCAGCTATTCTGGGGACAGGGGCTACGAGCAGTACTTC. As protein: CASYSGDRGYEQYF.

This chain joins TRBV6-6 and TRBJ1-5, with D uncertain. V was shortened by 6 bases and J by 2 bases, with 8 bases between the two germline ends. The CDR3 covers 13 residues. Per the germline V gene, CDR1 is MNHNY and CDR2 is SVGAGI (reference sequence). The CDR3 DNA reads as TGTGCCAGCAGCCTAACAGGCAATCAGCCCCAGCATTTT. This encodes CASSLTGNQPQHF.

This sequence joins TRBV6-1 and TRBJ2-5; D uncertain. CDR1 and CDR2 from the germline V gene are MNHNS and SASEGT. The CDR3 is 11 amino acids. V was pared by 8 bases and J by 5 bases, with 9 bases between. The CDR3 DNA is TGTGCCAGCCGTATGGAGGAGACCCAGTACTTC. Its translation: CASRMEETQYF.

This chain uses TRBV7-9 with TRBJ2-7; D might be TRBD2 (7 bases). Germline V gives CDR1 SEHNR, CDR2 FQNEAQ (reference sequence). CDR3 length equals 15 residues. Trimming left V 1 base short and J 0 bases short, with 10 bases between. The CDR3 DNA reads as TGTGCCAGCAGCTTAGAGGGGGGGCCCTCCTACGAGCAGTACTTC. It encodes CASSLEGGPSYEQYF.

The count of this clone is one. The chain carries TRBV9 and TRBJ2-3; 8 positions match TRBD2. The CDR3 covers 17 residues. Per the germline V gene, CDR1 is SGDLS and CDR2 is YYNGEE. The ends lost 4 bases at V and 4 bases at J; junction bases unmatched: 14. The DNA for the CDR3 is TGTGCCAGCAGCAACCCACGAAAGCGGGAGATGTCAGATACGCAGTATTTT. Protein sequence: CASSNPRKREMSDTQYF.

Comment on this clone: A much larger clone lies a single base off, so this may be a read error. The chain combines TRBV7-6 with TRBJ2-7; TRBD2 agrees at 7 bases. V trimming: 3 bases; J trimming: 4 bases; junction bases outside the gene matches: 6. The CDR3 runs to 14 residues. The germline CDR1 and CDR2 sequences are SGHVS and FNYEAQ. CDR3: CASSFQRDGYEQYF. The CDR3 DNA follows: TGTGCCAGCAGCTTCCAGCGGGACGGGTACGAGCAGTACTTC.

The CDR3 nucleotides read TGTGCCAGCAGCCTGACTAGTAACAATGAGCAGTTCTTC. Its protein is CASSLTSNNEQFF. V usage is TRBV5-4 and J usage is TRBJ2-1; D might be TRBD2 (6 bases). The germline gives CDR1 SGHNT, CDR2 YYREEE (reference sequence). Trimming took 4 bases from V and 5 from J, leaving 10 bases between them. The CDR3 has 13 amino acids. Based on the CDR3 plus reference TRBV5-4 and TRBJ2-1, the full variable domain is ETGVTQSPTHLIKTRGQQVTLRCSSQSGHNTVSWYQQALGQGPQFIFQYYREEENGRGNFPPRFSGLQFPNYSSELNVNALELDDSALYLCASSLTSNNEQFFGPGTRLTVL.

This rearrangement joins TRBV5-4 to TRBJ2-5; D possibly corresponds to TRBD1 (6 bases). The ends were cut back, 4 bases at V and 4 bases at J, with 14 bases in the middle. This CDR3 has 14 residues. Germline values: CDR1 SGHNT, CDR2 YYREEE (reference sequence). The CDR3 loop reads CASSPDSLLETQYF. Written as DNA, the CDR3 is TGTGCCAGCAGCCCGGACAGCCTCTTAGAGACCCAGTACTTC.

CDR3: CASSSPPPGQTDYGYTF. The CDR3 DNA is TGTGCCAGCAGCTCTCCTCCCCCAGGACAGACAGACTATGGCTACACCTTC. The rearrangement links TRBV5-4 to TRBJ1-2, with D perhaps matching TRBD1 (6 bases). The CDR3 covers 17 residues. The germline V gene encodes CDR1 SGHNT and CDR2 YYREEE (reference sequence). V shed 3 bases and J shed 3 bases, with 21 bases lying between them.

The J gene is TRBJ1-1, the V gene TRBV11-2; no clear D gene. Trimming stripped 1 base from V and 1 base from J, with 7 bases between. This CDR3 has 14 amino acids. The germline V gene has CDR1 SGHAT and CDR2 FQNNGV. CDR3 region: CASSLVVPNTEAFF. The DNA for the CDR3 is TGTGCCAGCAGCTTAGTCGTCCCGAACACTGAAGCTTTCTTT.

CDR3 region: CASSLEGSSGRTGELFF. Written as DNA, the CDR3 is TGTGCCAGCAGCTTAGAAGGGTCTAGCGGGAGAACCGGGGAGCTGTTTTTT. The chain carries TRBV11-2 and TRBJ2-2, with 10 bases identical to TRBD2. CDR1 and CDR2 (germline): SGHAT, FQNNGV. Unmatched junction bases numbered 6, after V lost 0 bases and J lost 5 bases. The CDR3 has 17 residues.

The chain's CDR3 is CASSQGQRGTYEQYF. CDR3 sequence (DNA): TGTGCCAGCAGCCAAGGCCAGCGGGGGACCTACGAGCAGTACTTC. The V gene is TRBV7-8, the J gene TRBJ2-7; TRBD2 aligns across 8 bases. Germline CDR1 SGHVS, CDR2 FQNEAQ. J was trimmed by 2 bases and V by 5 bases; bases with no gene match: 8. The CDR3 has 15 amino acids.

The chain employs TRBV19 and TRBJ1-2, with D possibly TRBD1 on 5 matching bases. V lost 6 bases, J lost 8 bases, and 22 bases lay in between. This CDR3 contains 15 residues. Germline-derived CDR1 and CDR2 are LNHDA and SQIVND (reference sequence). The CDR3 coding sequence is TGTGCCAGTAGCCCTGACCCCCTGGGGCCTGGGGGCTACACCTTC. It yields the protein CASSPDPLGPGGYTF.

The V gene is TRBV10-3, the J gene TRBJ2-1; 7 bases are a match to TRBD2. The CDR3 loop spans 13 amino acids. Germline values: CDR1 ENHRY, CDR2 SYGVKD. J lost 15 bases, V lost 10 bases, and 18 bases had no gene match. The CDR3 region is CATKTTSEEAGFF. CDR3 in DNA: TGTGCCACAAAAACAACTAGCGAAGAAGCAGGGTTCTTC.

This chain connects TRBV6-5 to TRBJ2-1; 12 nucleotides align to TRBD2. The CDR3 covers 15 residues. The germline V gene encodes CDR1 MNHEY and CDR2 SVGAGI. The V segment lost 6 bases and the J segment 15 bases; nucleotides outside the gene matches: 15. The DNA for the CDR3 is TGTGCCAGCAGCCCGGGGACTAGCGGGCCTACTCGGGGGTTCTTC. Translating it yields CASSPGTSGPTRGFF.

This clone was seen only once. In DNA form, the CDR3 reads TGTGCCAGCAGCTCCCCGGGACAGGGTAAAGATACGCAGTATTTT. The encoded protein is CASSSPGQGKDTQYF. J is TRBJ2-3 and V is TRBV7-9, with 9 positions matching TRBD1. The CDR3 runs 15 residues. Unmatched junction bases numbered 7, after V lost 4 bases and J lost 5 bases. The V gene's germline CDR1 is SEHNR and CDR2 FQNEAQ (reference sequence).

The chain carries TRBV5-1 and TRBJ2-3, with 9 nucleotides matching TRBD1. J lost 1 base, V lost 4 bases, and 10 bases had no gene match. The CDR3 loop spans 17 amino acids. The germline V gene has CDR1 SGHRS and CDR2 YFSETQ. CDR3 protein: CASSLSNRGQGTDTQYF. CDR3 DNA sequence: TGCGCCAGCAGCCTCTCCAACAGGGGGCAAGGCACAGATACGCAGTATTTT.

The sample holds one count of this clone. The chain has TRBV2 and TRBJ1-2; D not certain. V lost 1 base and J 4 bases, leaving 7 bases between the germline ends. The CDR3 has 13 amino acids. Per germline, CDR1 SNHLY and CDR2 FYNNEI. In DNA form, the CDR3 reads TGTGCCAGCAGTGAAGTACGGTTCTATGGCTACACCTTC. Amino acid sequence: CASSEVRFYGYTF.

This chain connects TRBV27 to TRBJ2-7, with 7 bases that match TRBD1. CDR3 length equals 16 residues. J was trimmed by 2 bases and V by 6 bases; bases with no gene match: 13. CDR1 is MNHEY, CDR2 SMNVEV, per germline (reference sequence). In DNA, the CDR3 is TGTGCCAGCAGCTTCAGCCTACAGGGGTATCCCTACGAGCAGTACTTC. This gives the protein CASSFSLQGYPYEQYF.

The chain couples TRBV27 to TRBJ1-4; D unclear. The CDR3 has 18 residues. The germline V gene has CDR1 MNHEY and CDR2 SMNVEV (reference sequence). Trimming removed 10 bases from V and 4 bases from J, with 28 bases in between. The CDR3 DNA is TGTGCCACCGCAAAAGGAGCAGGAGGGAGAATTTATAATGAAAAACTGTTTTTT. Amino acid sequence: CATAKGAGGRIYNEKLFF.

V usage is TRBV30 and J usage is TRBJ2-1, with D possibly matching TRBD2 (6 bases). The germline gives CDR1 GTSNPN, CDR2 SVGIG (reference sequence). CDR3 length equals 14 residues. Deletions cut 2 bases from V and 4 bases from J, with 12 bases between. The CDR3 region is CAWSPTGAYNEQFF. Written as DNA, the CDR3 is TGTGCCTGGAGTCCGACGGGAGCTTACAATGAGCAGTTCTTC.

In this sample, this clone turned up once. The gene calls are TRBV6-5 and TRBJ2-4; 7 bases agree with TRBD2. Germline V gene lookup returns CDR1 MNHEY and CDR2 SVGAGI. The ends lost 2 bases at V and 8 bases at J; junction bases unmatched: 9. The length of the CDR3 is 15 residues. CDR3 in amino acids: CASSYVAGSSDIQYF. Here the CDR3 DNA reads TGTGCCAGCAGTTACGTAGCGGGTTCGTCAGACATTCAGTACTTC.

The V gene is TRBV2, the J gene TRBJ1-4, with unresolved D. V lost 4 bases and J 8 bases, leaving 5 bases between the germline ends. The CDR3 runs to 11 residues. CDR1 and CDR2 from the germline V gene are SNHLY and FYNNEI. The CDR3 sequence is CASSGEEKLFF. CDR3 bases: TGTGCCAGCAGTGGTGAGGAAAAACTGTTTTTT.

This clone was recorded once. The V call is TRBV20-1, the J call TRBJ2-7; D is ambiguous. The CDR3 runs 11 residues. Deletions cut 0 bases from V and 5 bases from J, with 5 bases between. CDR1 DFQATT and CDR2 SNEGSKA come from the germline V gene (reference sequence). The CDR3 bases are TGCAGTGCTAGAGATCCAAACGAGCAGTACTTC. Its protein is CSARDPNEQYF.

The count of this clone is one. The rearrangement uses TRBV29-1 and TRBJ1-2; D might be TRBD1 (5 bases). CDR1 SQVTM and CDR2 ANQGSEA come from the germline V gene. This CDR3 has 14 amino acids. V was shortened by 7 bases and J by 5 bases, with 20 bases between the two germline ends. The CDR3 loop reads CSAGNQGLGYGYTF. The CDR3 bases are TGCAGCGCCGGAAATCAGGGTCTTGGGTATGGCTACACCTTC. The full variable domain, rest sourced from reference TRBV29-1 and TRBJ1-2, is SAVISQKPSRDICQRGTSLTIQCQVDSQVTMMFWYRQQPGQSLTLIATANQGSEATYESGFVIDKFPISRPNLTFSTLTVSNMSPEDSSIYLCSAGNQGLGYGYTFGSGTRLTVV.

Of note for this clone: An end of the junction differs from the germline gene, which may be a read error. The chain joins TRBV7-7 to TRBJ2-3; 10 bases align to TRBD2. Germline CDR1 is SSHAT and CDR2 is FNYEAQ (reference sequence). The CDR3 runs 16 residues. CDR3 DNA sequence: TGTGCTAGCAGCTTTGGACTAGCGGAGGGTGTGGATACGCAGTATTTT. The encoded protein is CASSFGLAEGVDTQYF. The full variable domain, with the rest looked up from reference TRBV7-7 and TRBJ2-3, is GAGVSQSPRYKVTKRGQDVTLRCDPISSHATLYWYQQALGQGPEFLTYFNYEAQPDKSGLPSDRFSAERPEGSISTLTIQRTEQRDSAMYRCASSFGLAEGVDTQYFGPGTRLTVL.

The chain joins TRBV11-2 to TRBJ2-2; 12 bases are shared with TRBD2. CDR1 and CDR2 from the germline V gene are SGHAT and FQNNGV. CDR3 length: 19 amino acids. Trimming took 1 base from V and 6 from J; bases not matched to a gene: 12. CDR3 DNA: TGTGCCAGCAGCTTAGTGGCCGGAGGACTAGCGGGATTCGCCGGGGAGCTGTTTTTT. Encoded protein: CASSLVAGGLAGFAGELFF.